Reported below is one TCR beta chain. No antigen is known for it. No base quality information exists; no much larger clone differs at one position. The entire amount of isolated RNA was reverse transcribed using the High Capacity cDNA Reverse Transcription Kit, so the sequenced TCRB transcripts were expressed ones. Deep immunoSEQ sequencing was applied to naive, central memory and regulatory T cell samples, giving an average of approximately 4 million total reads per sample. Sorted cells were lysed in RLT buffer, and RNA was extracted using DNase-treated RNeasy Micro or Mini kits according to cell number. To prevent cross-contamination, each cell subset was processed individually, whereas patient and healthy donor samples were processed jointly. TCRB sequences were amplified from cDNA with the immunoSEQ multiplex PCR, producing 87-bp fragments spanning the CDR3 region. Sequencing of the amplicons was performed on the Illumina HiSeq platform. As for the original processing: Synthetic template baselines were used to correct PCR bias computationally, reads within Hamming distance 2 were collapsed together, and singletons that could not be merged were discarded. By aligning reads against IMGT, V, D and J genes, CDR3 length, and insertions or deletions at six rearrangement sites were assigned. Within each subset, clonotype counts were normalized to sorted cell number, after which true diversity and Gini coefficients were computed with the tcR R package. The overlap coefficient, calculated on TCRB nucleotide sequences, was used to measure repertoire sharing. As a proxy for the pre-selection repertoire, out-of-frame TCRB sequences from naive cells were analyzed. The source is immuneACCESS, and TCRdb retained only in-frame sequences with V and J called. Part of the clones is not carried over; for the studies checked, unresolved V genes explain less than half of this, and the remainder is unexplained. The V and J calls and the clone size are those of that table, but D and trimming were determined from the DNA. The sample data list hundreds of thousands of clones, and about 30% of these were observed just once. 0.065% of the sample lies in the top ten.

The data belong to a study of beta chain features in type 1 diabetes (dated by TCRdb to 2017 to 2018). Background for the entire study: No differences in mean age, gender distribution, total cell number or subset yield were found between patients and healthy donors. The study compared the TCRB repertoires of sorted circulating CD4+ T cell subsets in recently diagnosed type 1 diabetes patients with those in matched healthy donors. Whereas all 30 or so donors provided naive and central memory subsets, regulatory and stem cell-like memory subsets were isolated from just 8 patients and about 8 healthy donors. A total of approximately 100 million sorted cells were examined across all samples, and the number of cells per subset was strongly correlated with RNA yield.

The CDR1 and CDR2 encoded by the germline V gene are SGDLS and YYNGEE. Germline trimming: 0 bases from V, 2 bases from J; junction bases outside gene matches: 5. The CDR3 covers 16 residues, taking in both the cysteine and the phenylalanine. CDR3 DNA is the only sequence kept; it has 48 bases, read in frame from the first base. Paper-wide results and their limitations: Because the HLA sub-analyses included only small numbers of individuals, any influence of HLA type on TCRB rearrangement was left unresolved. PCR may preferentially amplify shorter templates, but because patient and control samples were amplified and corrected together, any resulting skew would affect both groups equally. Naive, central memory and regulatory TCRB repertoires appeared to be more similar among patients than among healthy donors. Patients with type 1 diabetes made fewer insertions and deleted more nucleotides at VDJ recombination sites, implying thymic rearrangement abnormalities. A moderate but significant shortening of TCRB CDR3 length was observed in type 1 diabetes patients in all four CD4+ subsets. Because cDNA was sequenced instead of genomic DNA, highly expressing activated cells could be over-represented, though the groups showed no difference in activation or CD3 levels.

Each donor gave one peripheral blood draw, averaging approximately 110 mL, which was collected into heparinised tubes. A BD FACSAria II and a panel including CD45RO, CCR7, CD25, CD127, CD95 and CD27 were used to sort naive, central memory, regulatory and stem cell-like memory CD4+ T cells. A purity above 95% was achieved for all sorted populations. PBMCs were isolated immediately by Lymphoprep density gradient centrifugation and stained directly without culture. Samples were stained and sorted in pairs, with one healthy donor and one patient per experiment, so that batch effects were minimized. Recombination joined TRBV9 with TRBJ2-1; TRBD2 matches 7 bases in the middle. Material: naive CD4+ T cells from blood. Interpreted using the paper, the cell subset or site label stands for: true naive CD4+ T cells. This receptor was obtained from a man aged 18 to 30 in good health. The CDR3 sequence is CASSVGSSGAYNEQFF. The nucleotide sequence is TGTGCCAGCAGCGTAGGTTCGAGCGGGGCCTACAATGAGCAGTTCTTC. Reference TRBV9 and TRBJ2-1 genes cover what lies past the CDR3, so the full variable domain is DSGVTQTPKHLITATGQRVTLRCSPRSGDLSVYWYQQSLDQGLQFLIQYYNGEERAKGNILERFSAQQFPDLHSELNLSSLELGDSALYFCASSVGSSGAYNEQFFGPGTRLTVL.